The rows below give T cell receptor beta chains drawn from one sample of a study of CD4 T cells in relation to SARS-CoV-2 and coronaviruses. Data came from immunoSEQ multiplex PCR; TCRdb stores just in-frame clones and leaves some out. The sample comprises tens of thousands of clones, around nine tenths of which are singletons, and about a tenth rests with the top ten. Specimen: memory CD4+ T cells from PBMCs. The receptor source for this set is an adult with COVID-19. Both conserved end residues are part of each CDR3. The D gene is left open where the match is weak. Clone size, where shown, is once, few, many, or a class for clones that have expanded.

CDR3 protein,CDR3 DNA,clone size,D gene,V gene,J gene
CASRAGQDYNEQFF,TGCGCCAGCAGGGCGGGACAGGATTACAATGAGCAGTTCTTC,NA,TRBD1,TRBV5-1,TRBJ2-1
CASAHREETQYF,TGTGCCAGCGCCCACAGGGAAGAGACCCAGTACTTC,NA,NA,TRBV6-5,TRBJ2-5
CASSQIEGLNFAF,TGTGCCAGCAGTCAGATTGAGGGACTAAACTTTGCGTTC,NA,TRBD2,TRBV5-4,TRBJ2-7
CASSLDRTRISPLHF,TGTGCCAGCAGCTTAGATCGTACGAGGATTTCACCCCTCCACTTT,once,NA,TRBV11-3,TRBJ1-6
CASSWARTEAFF,TGCGCCAGCAGCTGGGCCCGTACTGAAGCTTTCTTT,NA,NA,TRBV5-1,TRBJ1-1
CASSFSGSNQPQHF,TGTGCCAGCAGTTTTTCAGGGTCCAATCAGCCCCAGCATTTT,NA,NA,TRBV28,TRBJ1-5
CASSPWTGEGREQYF,TGTGCCAGCAGTCCCTGGACAGGGGAAGGGAGGGAGCAGTACTTC,NA,TRBD1,TRBV27,TRBJ2-7
CASSVDDSAGWADTQYF,TGTGCCAGCAGCGTAGACGACTCGGCAGGCTGGGCAGATACGCAGTATTTT,NA,NA,TRBV9,TRBJ2-3
CASSSLLGGPSADGYTF,TGTGCCAGCAGCTCCCTTTTAGGGGGTCCTTCCGCAGATGGCTACACCTTC,NA,NA,TRBV5-6,TRBJ1-2
CASRQSRGGYTQYF,TGTGCCAGTAGACAGTCGCGGGGGGGCTATACGCAGTATTTT,NA,TRBD2,TRBV19,TRBJ2-3
CAIEPDRGLSNYGYTF,TGTGCCATCGAACCGGACAGGGGACTGTCTAACTATGGCTACACCTTC,NA,TRBD1,TRBV10-3,TRBJ1-2
CASSQETGVGGYTF,TGTGCCAGCAGCCAAGAGACGGGGGTAGGAGGCTACACCTTC,once,NA,TRBV4-2,TRBJ1-2
CASRPSRRGVAEQYF,TGTGCCAGCAGGCCGTCGAGGCGGGGGGTTGCCGAGCAGTACTTC,NA,TRBD2,TRBV7-2,TRBJ2-7
CASSPPDTRETQYF,TGTGCCAGCAGCCCACCCGACACTCGAGAGACCCAGTACTTC,NA,NA,TRBV5-4,TRBJ2-5
CAWREGGRADTQYF,TGTGCCTGGAGGGAGGGGGGTCGGGCAGATACGCAGTATTTT,NA,NA,TRBV30,TRBJ2-3
CASSVVGSLGTEAFF,TGTGCCAGCAGCGTAGTAGGATCGTTGGGGACTGAAGCTTTCTTT,once,NA,TRBV9,TRBJ1-1
CASSLGLNQPQHF,TGTGCCAGCAGCTTAGGATTGAATCAGCCCCAGCATTTT,NA,NA,TRBV11-2,TRBJ1-5
CASSRDRTSYGYTF,TGCGCCAGCAGCAGGGACAGAACCTCGTATGGCTACACCTTC,NA,TRBD1,TRBV5-1,TRBJ1-2
CASSLARQGSSYEQYF,TGTGCCAGCAGCTTAGCTCGACAGGGATCTTCGTACGAGCAGTACTTC,NA,TRBD1,TRBV11-1,TRBJ2-7
CASSEPGQGFYWEQYF,TGCGCCAGCAGTGAGCCGGGACAGGGATTCTACTGGGAGCAGTACTTC,NA,TRBD1,TRBV10-1,TRBJ2-7
CASSRDRGMQFF,TGTGCCAGCAGCCGTGACAGGGGGATGCAGTTCTTC,NA,TRBD1,TRBV14,TRBJ2-1
CASSPQGNYGYTF,TGTGCCAGCAGCCCACAGGGTAACTATGGCTACACCTTC,NA,NA,TRBV6-5,TRBJ1-2
CASSISAGNTIYF,TGTGCCAGTAGTATCTCGGCTGGAAACACCATATATTTT,NA,NA,TRBV19,TRBJ1-3
CASSGGLVNTEAFF,TGTGCCAGCAGCGGGGGACTGGTGAACACTGAAGCTTTCTTT,NA,NA,TRBV7-2,TRBJ1-1
CASSLDHGETQYF,TGTGCCAGCAGCCTGGACCACGGAGAGACCCAGTACTTC,NA,NA,TRBV7-9,TRBJ2-5
CASSLGENQPQHF,TGTGCCAGCAGTTTAGGTGAGAATCAGCCCCAGCATTTT,few,NA,TRBV12-3/TRBV12-4,TRBJ1-5
CASSVQGTNEKLFF,TGTGCCAGTAGTGTCCAGGGGACTAATGAAAAACTGTTTTTT,NA,NA,TRBV19,TRBJ1-4
CASSPLPGADTQYF,TGTGCCAGCTCACCGCTGCCCGGCGCAGATACGCAGTATTTT,NA,NA,TRBV18,TRBJ2-3
CASYPGGGGTYGYTF,TGTGCCAGCTACCCCGGGGGAGGGGGGACCTATGGCTACACCTTC,NA,NA,TRBV5-4,TRBJ1-2
CASSLAWSSYEQYF,TGCGCCAGCAGCTTGGCCTGGAGCTCCTACGAGCAGTACTTC,NA,NA,TRBV5-1,TRBJ2-7
CSASNSGGRGSETQYF,TGCAGTGCTAGTAATTCGGGTGGCAGGGGATCTGAGACCCAGTACTTC,NA,NA,TRBV20-1,TRBJ2-5
CASSQRTGDTEAFF,TGTGCCAGCAGCCAACGGACAGGGGACACTGAAGCTTTCTTT,NA,TRBD1,TRBV2,TRBJ1-1
CASRGQSNTEAFF,TGTGCCAGCAGGGGACAGTCGAACACTGAAGCTTTCTTT,NA,TRBD1,TRBV2,TRBJ1-1
CAAKEGQGVSPLHF,TGTGCCGCCAAAGAGGGACAGGGAGTTTCACCCCTCCACTTT,NA,TRBD1,TRBV19,TRBJ1-6
CASGLFKGADHSNQPQHF,TGTGCTAGTGGTTTGTTCAAAGGGGCAGATCATAGCAATCAGCCCCAGCATTTT,NA,NA,TRBV12-5,TRBJ1-5
CATQQGTEAFF,TGTGCCACCCAACAGGGGACTGAAGCTTTCTTT,NA,TRBD1,TRBV6-5,TRBJ1-1
CASSLDLGMNTEAFF,TGTGCCAGCAGCTTAGACCTCGGAATGAACACTGAAGCTTTCTTT,NA,NA,TRBV11-2,TRBJ1-1
CASSQDHGRRGGYNEQFF,TGTGCCAGCAGCCAAGATCATGGGCGGCGGGGGGGCTACAATGAGCAGTTCTTC,NA,TRBD2,TRBV3-1/TRBV3-2,TRBJ2-1
CASMARASYNEQFF,TGTGCCAGTATGGCCAGGGCAAGTTACAATGAGCAGTTCTTC,NA,NA,TRBV19,TRBJ2-1